A single sample gave rise to the 21 T cell receptor beta chains below, sequenced in a study of cytomegalovirus exposure and HLA in healthy donors (dated by TCRdb to 2015 to 2018). Preparation of the library involved the immunoSEQ multiplex PCR assay. The multiplex PCR relied on a mix of 60 forward primers for TCR Vbeta segments and 13 reverse primers for TCR Jbeta segments. The table was pulled from immuneACCESS by TCRdb, which kept in-frame rearrangements only. Such tables lose some clones; where checked, under half of the loss comes from unresolved V genes, and the rest has no known cause. The sample table on file contains 120,000 to 150,000 clones. Under 2% of the sample is held by the ten biggest clonotypes. Source material: PBMCs. The receptor source for this set is a woman in her fifties or sixties in good health and CMV-seronegative.

The chain couples TRBV29-1 to TRBJ2-1; TRBD1 matches at 8 bases. The CDR3 is 13 amino acids. The V gene end was trimmed by 6 bases and the J gene end by 1 base; junction bases not matched to a gene: 2. CDR1 is SQVTM and CDR2 is ANQGSEA in the germline V gene. The CDR3 spells CSVRDRSYNEQFF. CDR3 DNA sequence: TGCAGCGTCCGGGACAGGTCCTACAATGAGCAGTTCTTC.

Here the CDR3 reads CATPTDRSSSGNTIYF. Here the CDR3 DNA reads TGTGCCACCCCGACGGACAGATCCAGCTCTGGAAACACCATATATTTT. The chain recombines TRBV7-9 with TRBJ1-3, with D perhaps matching TRBD1 (6 bases). There are 16 residues in the CDR3. Trimming removed 10 bases from V and 0 bases from J, with 19 bases in between. Germline V lookup: CDR1 SEHNR, CDR2 FQNEAQ (reference sequence). The whole variable domain, filled in from reference TRBV7-9 and TRBJ1-3, reads DTGVSQNPRHKITKRGQNVTFRCDPISEHNRLYWYRQTLGQGPEFLTYFQNEAQLEKSRLLSDRFSAERPKGSFSTLEIQRTEQGDSAMYLCATPTDRSSSGNTIYFGEGSWLTVV.

The chain joins TRBV30 to TRBJ1-1; possible D gene TRBD1, 5 bases. In germline, CDR1 is GTSNPN, CDR2 SVGIG (reference sequence). The CDR3 is 14 amino acids. Trimming left V 5 bases short and J 1 base short, with 14 bases between. DNA of the CDR3: TGTGCCTGGGGTAGTCGCGGGGGGAACACTGAAGCTTTCTTT. Protein product: CAWGSRGGNTEAFF.

This chain uses TRBV5-6 with TRBJ2-1; possibly TRBD2 for D (5 bases). CDR1 and CDR2 from the germline V gene are SGHDT and YYEEEE. Trimming stripped 4 bases from V and 4 bases from J, with 12 bases between. The CDR3 is made up of 14 amino acids. DNA for the CDR3: TGTGCCAGCAGCAACGCCGGGGAATACAATGAGCAGTTCTTC. Encoded protein: CASSNAGEYNEQFF.

The chain recombines TRBV5-4 with TRBJ1-1, with 7 bases fitting TRBD1. CDR1 and CDR2 from the germline V gene are SGHNT and YYREEE (reference sequence). V shed 6 bases and J 1 base; nucleotides not matched to a gene: 12. This CDR3 is 16 amino acids long. CDR3 sequence (DNA): TGTGCCAGCACCCTAGGGGTGGCAGGGGGGAACACTGAAGCTTTCTTT. This encodes CASTLGVAGGNTEAFF.

The chain has TRBV5-1 and TRBJ2-7; D is undetermined. V lost 0 bases and J 0 bases, leaving 13 bases between the germline ends. The germline CDR1 and CDR2 sequences are SGHRS and YFSETQ. The CDR3 has 16 residues. CDR3 DNA: TGCGCCAGCAGCTTGGATCAGGTTTATAGCTCCTACGAGCAGTACTTC. It is translated as CASSLDQVYSSYEQYF.

The CDR3: CASSPSGQGAPNEQFF. The CDR3 bases are TGTGCCAGCAGCCCGTCGGGACAGGGGGCGCCCAATGAGCAGTTCTTC. This chain uses TRBV7-3 with TRBJ2-1, with TRBD1 matching 12 bases. The CDR3 is 16 amino acids. V trimming: 5 bases; J trimming: 6 bases; junction bases outside the gene matches: 8. Per the germline V gene, CDR1 is SGHTA and CDR2 is FQGTGA.

The genes are TRBV15 and TRBJ2-7; weak D call: TRBD1 (6 bases). CDR3 length equals 15 residues. Trimming stripped 0 bases from V and 2 bases from J, with 11 bases between. Germline V gene lookup returns CDR1 LNHNV and CDR2 YYDKDF (reference sequence). For the CDR3, the DNA is TGTGCCACCAGCAGAGATCCGGCAGGGGCCTACGAGCAGTACTTC. Protein sequence: CATSRDPAGAYEQYF.

With respect to this clone: Within the sample, other DNA sequences also encode this same CDR3. V usage is TRBV28 and J usage is TRBJ2-1; D uncertain. The length of the CDR3 is 14 residues. Trimming pared 5 bases from V and 6 bases from J, leaving 14 bases between. The germline V gene has CDR1 MDHEN and CDR2 SYDVKM. CDR3 coding DNA: TGTGCCAGCAGTCCTCCATCCAGGTCCAATGAGCAGTTCTTC. It translates to CASSPPSRSNEQFF.

This chain uses TRBV5-1 with TRBJ1-3, with TRBD1 identical over 8 bases. Germline CDR1 is SGHRS and CDR2 is YFSETQ. Trimming removed 4 bases from V and 4 bases from J; junction bases left unmatched: 7. CDR3 size: 15 residues. The CDR3 protein is CASSPGQGTGNTIYF. The CDR3, as DNA: TGCGCCAGCAGCCCTGGACAGGGTACCGGAAACACCATATATTTT.

Written as DNA, the CDR3 is TGCGCCAGCAGCTTCATCCAGGGGTTTGGGGACACTGAAGCTTTCTTT. This sequence encodes CASSFIQGFGDTEAFF. The V call is TRBV5-1, the J call TRBJ1-1; the D gene is possibly TRBD1 (6 bases). The germline V gene has CDR1 SGHRS and CDR2 YFSETQ. V was pared by 2 bases and J by 3 bases, with 17 bases between. There are 16 residues in the CDR3.

The DNA for the CDR3 is TGTGCCAGCACCCCGTCGGAGAATACTCAAGAGCAGTACTTC. As protein: CASTPSENTQEQYF. The rearrangement joins TRBV7-9 to TRBJ2-7; unclear D gene. The CDR3 totals 14 residues. V lost 7 bases to trimming and J lost 7 bases, with 20 bases between them. Germline CDR1 and CDR2: SEHNR and FQNEAQ (reference sequence).

The chain links TRBV28 to TRBJ2-3; 8 bases are a match to TRBD2. The CDR3 runs 16 residues. CDR1 is MDHEN and CDR2 is SYDVKM in the germline V gene. Trimming removed 6 bases from V and 6 bases from J; junction bases left unmatched: 14. The CDR3 bases are TGTGCCAGCAGCCCACCGGGAGTCACGGGGGGGGATACGCAGTATTTT. Its translation is CASSPPGVTGGDTQYF.

This sequence joins TRBV7-2 and TRBJ1-1; possibly TRBD1 for D (6 bases). The V gene's germline CDR1 is SGHTA and CDR2 FQGNSA. Trimming stripped 6 bases from V and 4 bases from J, with 12 bases between. The CDR3 runs to 13 residues. CDR3 loop: CASRVDSLTEAFF. DNA for the CDR3: TGTGCCAGCAGAGTGGACAGCCTCACTGAAGCTTTCTTT.

The chain uses TRBV19 and TRBJ1-4; D is undetermined. V dropped 7 bases and J dropped 3 bases, with 12 bases sitting between them. Germline V CDR1 and CDR2: LNHDA, SQIVND (reference sequence). The length of the CDR3 is 14 residues. The CDR3: CASTHSISNEKLFF. The CDR3 DNA sequence: TGTGCCAGTACCCATAGCATTTCTAATGAAAAACTGTTTTTT.

This chain joins TRBV5-4 and TRBJ1-6; D unresolved. Germline V gene lookup returns CDR1 SGHNT and CDR2 YYREEE (reference sequence). V shed 0 bases and J shed 7 bases, with 14 bases lying between them. This CDR3 has 16 residues. In DNA form, the CDR3 reads TGTGCCAGCAGCTTGGGTTCGGGTTATTACAATTCACCCCTCCACTTT. Its translation is CASSLGSGYYNSPLHF.

The chain has TRBV9 and TRBJ1-3, with a weak D call TRBD1 (6 bases). The CDR3 is 12 amino acids. With 4 bases removed from V and 8 bases from J, the gap between germline ends came to 10 bases. The V gene's germline CDR1 is SGDLS and CDR2 YYNGEE. CDR3 sequence: CASSPRTDTIYF. CDR3 nucleotide sequence: TGTGCCAGCAGCCCCCGGACAGACACCATATATTTT.

The genes are TRBV6-7 and TRBJ2-3, with 10 bases matching TRBD2. TRBV6-7 is an ORF; its function is uncertain. The ends lost 5 bases at V and 4 bases at J; junction bases unmatched: 6. The CDR3 length is 15 residues. Here the CDR3 reads CASSPTSGRADTQYF. In nucleotides, the CDR3 is TGTGCCAGCAGTCCGACTAGCGGGCGTGCAGATACGCAGTATTTT.

This chain uses TRBV15 with TRBJ2-4, with TRBD2 identical over 7 bases. The CDR3 extends over 14 amino acids. CDR1 is LNHNV and CDR2 is YYDKDF in the germline V gene (reference sequence). Losses at the gene ends were 2 bases for V and 7 bases for J; bases not matched to a gene: 5. The CDR3 loop reads CATSRPRLANIQYF. CDR3 bases: TGTGCCACCAGCAGACCCAGACTAGCCAACATTCAGTACTTC.

The chain joins TRBV11-3 to TRBJ1-1; D might be TRBD1 (5 bases). V gave up 4 bases and J gave up 4 bases, with 7 bases separating them. Germline-derived CDR1 and CDR2 are SGHNT and YENEEA. The CDR3 has 12 amino acids. The DNA for the CDR3 is TGTGCCAGCAGCTCCGGGGGCACTGAAGCTTTCTTT. It yields the protein CASSSGGTEAFF.

The chain is built from TRBV7-9 and TRBJ2-7; 8 nucleotides agree with TRBD2. This CDR3 is 14 amino acids long. Germline assignment: CDR1 SEHNR and CDR2 FQNEAQ (reference sequence). Trimming at V came to 4 bases and at J to 9 bases, leaving 11 bases not matched to a gene. The DNA of the CDR3 is TGTGCCAGCAGCTCGGGACTAGGGGGGAGAGGGCAGTACTTC. Its protein product is CASSSGLGGRGQYF.